These 17 T cell receptor beta chains came from one sample sequenced in a study of cytomegalovirus exposure and HLA in healthy donors. The PCR ran on 60 Vbeta and 13 Jbeta primers. Produced via immunoSEQ multiplex PCR; TCRdb's table is partial and in-frame only. The sample gives approximately 190,000 clones, approximately 82% of which show up once; around 2.1% is in the top ten. The source material was PBMCs. All receptors derive from a woman aged 18-29 years in good health and CMV-seropositive.

This rearrangement joins TRBV6-5 to TRBJ1-2; D is uncertain. V was clipped by 5 bases and J by 4 bases, with 11 bases between them. The CDR3 extends over 13 amino acids. The germline gives CDR1 MNHEY, CDR2 SVGAGI. Here the CDR3 DNA reads TGTGCCAGCAGTGACGCGGCAGTCTATGGCTACACCTTC. Amino acid sequence: CASSDAAVYGYTF.

J is TRBJ2-5 and V is TRBV7-9; maybe TRBD2 (7 bases). V was shortened by 5 bases and J by 5 bases, with 12 bases between the two germline ends. The germline gives CDR1 SEHNR, CDR2 FQNEAQ (reference sequence). The CDR3 is made up of 13 amino acids. The CDR3 nucleotides read TGTGCCAGCAGCCCCGAGGGGGGGGAGACCCAGTACTTC. This encodes CASSPEGGETQYF.

The chain joins TRBV2 to TRBJ2-2; D not resolved. There are 15 residues in the CDR3. Germline-derived CDR1 and CDR2 are SNHLY and FYNNEI. Trimming took off 6 bases at V and 1 base at J, with 12 bases between the two ends. The CDR3 DNA reads as TGTGCCAGCAGAGCCCGAGGATTGAACACCGGGGAGCTGTTTTTT. It translates to CASRARGLNTGELFF.

Note on this clone: Other DNA sequences of this sample code for an identical CDR3. V is TRBV9 and J is TRBJ2-1, with 11 bases identical to TRBD2. V trimming: 0 bases; J trimming: 4 bases; junction bases outside the gene matches: 0. The CDR3 loop spans 15 amino acids. Per the germline V gene, CDR1 is SGDLS and CDR2 is YYNGEE. CDR3 residues: CASSVGTSGYNEQFF. The CDR3 bases are TGTGCCAGCAGCGTAGGGACTAGCGGGTACAATGAGCAGTTCTTC.

V usage is TRBV18 and J usage is TRBJ1-1; D is unclear. Germline V gene data show CDR1 as KGHSH and CDR2 as LQKENI. The CDR3 runs to 14 residues. Between the trimmed V and J ends, which lost 1 base and 7 bases, there was a span of 13 bases. CDR3 sequence: CASSPRTAGDEAFF. CDR3 DNA sequence: TGTGCCAGCTCACCACGGACCGCGGGAGATGAAGCTTTCTTT.

As DNA, the CDR3 is TGTGCCAGCAGTTTATCGGCAGGGGGCTCTGGCTACACCTTC. It yields the protein CASSLSAGGSGYTF. The genes are TRBV27 and TRBJ1-2, with 8 bases matching TRBD1. Germline loops: CDR1 MNHEY, CDR2 SMNVEV (reference sequence). This CDR3 region has 14 residues. V lost 0 bases, J lost 7 bases, and 4 bases stayed unmatched.

The V gene is TRBV2, the J gene TRBJ2-3, with TRBD2 matching over 9 bases. With V trimmed by 6 bases and J by 3 bases, 4 bases remained unmatched. The CDR3 covers 14 residues. The germline V gene encodes CDR1 SNHLY and CDR2 FYNNEI. The chain's CDR3 is CASRLAGETDTQYF. The CDR3 DNA sequence: TGTGCCAGCAGGTTAGCGGGGGAAACAGATACGCAGTATTTT.

This sequence joins TRBV6-5 and TRBJ1-2, with 9 bases identical to TRBD1. The CDR3 contains 15 residues. J lost 5 bases, V lost 0 bases, and 4 bases had no gene match. The germline gives CDR1 MNHEY, CDR2 SVGAGI. CDR3 in DNA: TGTGCCAGCAGTTACTCGACAGGGGGATCATATGGCTACACCTTC. Translation gives CASSYSTGGSYGYTF.

The chain carries TRBV6-5 and TRBJ2-5; 11 nucleotides match TRBD2. The V and J ends lost 3 bases and 5 bases, in that order; junction bases with no gene match: 8. The CDR3 extends over 16 amino acids. Germline values: CDR1 MNHEY, CDR2 SVGAGI. CDR3: CASSYTSGGTGETQYF. The CDR3 DNA follows: TGTGCCAGCAGTTATACTAGCGGGGGAACGGGGGAGACCCAGTACTTC.

The chain links TRBV13 to TRBJ2-5; possible D gene TRBD1, 6 bases. The CDR3 runs to 12 residues. The germline V and J ends were trimmed by 0 bases and 7 bases, with 6 bases remaining between them. Germline V CDR1 and CDR2: PRHDT, FYEKMQ (reference sequence). CDR3 sequence (DNA): TGTGCCAGCAGCTTAGGCAGGGGGACCCAGTACTTC. It specifies CASSLGRGTQYF. The complete variable domain, with remaining parts taken from reference TRBV13 and TRBJ2-5, reads AAGVIQSPRHLIKEKRETATLKCYPIPRHDTVYWYQQGPGQDPQFLISFYEKMQSDKGSIPDRFSAQQFSDYHSELNMSSLELGDSALYFCASSLGRGTQYFGPGTRLLVL.

V usage is TRBV10-1 and J usage is TRBJ1-5; D uncertain. V was trimmed by 10 bases and J by 3 bases, leaving 4 bases between them. The CDR3 loop spans 10 amino acids. Germline CDR1 WNHNN, CDR2 SYGVQD (reference sequence). The CDR3 nucleotides read TGCGCCATCCTCAATCAGCCCCAGCATTTT. Residues: CAILNQPQHF.

This clone turned up a few times. This sample includes further DNA sequences coding for the same CDR3. This CDR3 is CASSWGESFSEAFF. As DNA, the CDR3 is TGTGCCAGCAGCTGGGGGGAGTCGTTCTCTGAAGCTTTCTTT. The genes are TRBV7-6 and TRBJ1-1, with TRBD1 as a possible D gene (5 bases). V was shortened by 4 bases and J by 6 bases, with 15 bases between the two germline ends. The CDR3 runs to 14 residues. Germline V gene sequence: CDR1 SGHVS, CDR2 FNYEAQ.

The chain combines TRBV19 with TRBJ2-3; D is unclear. This CDR3 has 14 amino acids. CDR1 is LNHDA and CDR2 is SQIVND in the germline V gene (reference sequence). Trimming took 1 base from V and 3 from J, leaving 8 bases between them. The CDR3 protein is CASSIVVGTDTQYF. CDR3 coding DNA: TGTGCCAGTAGTATAGTGGTCGGGACAGATACGCAGTATTTT.

This clone appeared once. This chain uses TRBV5-5 with TRBJ2-4, with 11 bases lining up with TRBD2. Germline values: CDR1 SGHKS, CDR2 YYEKEE (reference sequence). This CDR3 has 16 amino acids. The ends lost 0 bases at V and 7 bases at J; junction bases unmatched: 6. The CDR3 is CASSLAPTSGANIQYF. The CDR3 bases are TGTGCCAGCAGCTTGGCCCCGACTAGCGGGGCCAACATTCAGTACTTC. The full variable domain, in which reference TRBV5-5 and TRBJ2-4 provide the parts outside the CDR3, is DAGVTQSPTHLIKTRGQQVTLRCSPISGHKSVSWYQQVLGQGPQFIFQYYEKEERGRGNFPDRFSARQFPNYSSELNVNALLLGDSALYLCASSLAPTSGANIQYFGAGTRLSVL.

The gene calls are TRBV5-1 and TRBJ1-2; TRBD1 agrees at 7 bases. Germline values: CDR1 SGHRS, CDR2 YFSETQ. CDR3 length: 14 residues. Germline trimming cut 3 bases from V and 2 bases from J; bases unmatched to any gene: 4. In DNA, the CDR3 is TGCGCCAGCAGCTCCGGGACAGCCAACTATGGCTACACCTTC. Protein product: CASSSGTANYGYTF.

V usage is TRBV2 and J usage is TRBJ2-7; 9 positions match TRBD2. The CDR3 is 15 amino acids. J was trimmed by 3 bases and V by 4 bases; bases with no gene match: 7. Germline CDR1 and CDR2: SNHLY and FYNNEI. This chain's CDR3 is CASSARGGSYYEQYF. The CDR3 DNA follows: TGTGCCAGCAGTGCGCGGGGGGGGTCTTACTACGAGCAGTACTTC.

V is TRBV19 and J is TRBJ2-2, with 7 bases that match TRBD1. Germline V gives CDR1 LNHDA, CDR2 SQIVND (reference sequence). CDR3 length: 18 residues. The V gene end was trimmed by 3 bases and the J gene end by 0 bases; junction bases not matched to a gene: 10. Written as DNA, the CDR3 is TGTGCCAGTAGTATTGAGGGACAGCAGTTCGCGAACACCGGGGAGCTGTTTTTT. Protein: CASSIEGQQFANTGELFF.